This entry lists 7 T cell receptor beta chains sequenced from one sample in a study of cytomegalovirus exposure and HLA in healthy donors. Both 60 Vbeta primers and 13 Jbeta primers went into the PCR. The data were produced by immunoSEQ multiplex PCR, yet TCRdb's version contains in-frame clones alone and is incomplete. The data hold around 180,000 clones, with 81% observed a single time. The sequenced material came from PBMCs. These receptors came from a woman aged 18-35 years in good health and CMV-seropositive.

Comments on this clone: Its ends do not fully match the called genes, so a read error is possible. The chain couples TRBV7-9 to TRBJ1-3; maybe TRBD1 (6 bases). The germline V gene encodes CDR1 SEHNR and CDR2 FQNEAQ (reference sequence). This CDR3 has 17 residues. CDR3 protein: CSSSLARGIISGNTIYF. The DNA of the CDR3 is TGTTCCAGCAGCTTAGCCAGGGGAATCATCTCCGGAAACACCATATATTTT.

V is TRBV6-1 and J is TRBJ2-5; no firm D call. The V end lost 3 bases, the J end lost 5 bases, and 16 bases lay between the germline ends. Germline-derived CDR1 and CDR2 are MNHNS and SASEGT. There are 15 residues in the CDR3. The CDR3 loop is CASSEFWSHGETQYF. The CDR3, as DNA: TGTGCCAGCAGTGAGTTTTGGTCCCACGGGGAGACCCAGTACTTC.

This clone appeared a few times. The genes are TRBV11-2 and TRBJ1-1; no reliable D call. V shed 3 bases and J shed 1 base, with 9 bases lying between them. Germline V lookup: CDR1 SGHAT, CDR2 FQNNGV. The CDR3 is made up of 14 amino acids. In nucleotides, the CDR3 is TGTGCCAGCAGCTTGACGAGGGAGAACACTGAAGCTTTCTTT. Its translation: CASSLTRENTEAFF.

The CDR3 DNA reads as TGTGCCAGCTCTCAGGGCCAGAATCAGCCCCAGCATTTT. This gives the protein CASSQGQNQPQHF. The chain joins TRBV7-9 to TRBJ1-5; a weak D match, TRBD1 (5 bases). The V gene's germline CDR1 is SEHNR and CDR2 FQNEAQ (reference sequence). V was trimmed by 8 bases and J by 4 bases, leaving 12 bases between them. The CDR3 has 13 amino acids.

For the CDR3, the DNA is TGTGCCAGCAGCGTACAGGTGAACACTGAAGCTTTCTTT. This codes for CASSVQVNTEAFF. The chain uses TRBV9 and TRBJ1-1, with D unclear. The CDR3 contains 13 residues. The V gene's germline CDR1 is SGDLS and CDR2 YYNGEE. Trimming removed 1 base from V and 0 bases from J, with 4 bases in between.

CDR3 DNA: TGCACCAGCAGCCGGGACTACGAGAGGGCGGATACGCAGTATTTT. Translating gives CTSSRDYERADTQYF. This chain joins TRBV1 and TRBJ2-3; the table's D call of TRBD2 was not tested on the DNA. TRBV1 represents a pseudogene. CDR3 length equals 15 residues.

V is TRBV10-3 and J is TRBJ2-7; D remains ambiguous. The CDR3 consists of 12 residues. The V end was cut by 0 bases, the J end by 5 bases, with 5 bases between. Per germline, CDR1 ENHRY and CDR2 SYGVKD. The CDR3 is CAISESRDEQYF. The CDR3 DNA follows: TGTGCCATCAGTGAGTCCCGCGACGAGCAGTACTTC.